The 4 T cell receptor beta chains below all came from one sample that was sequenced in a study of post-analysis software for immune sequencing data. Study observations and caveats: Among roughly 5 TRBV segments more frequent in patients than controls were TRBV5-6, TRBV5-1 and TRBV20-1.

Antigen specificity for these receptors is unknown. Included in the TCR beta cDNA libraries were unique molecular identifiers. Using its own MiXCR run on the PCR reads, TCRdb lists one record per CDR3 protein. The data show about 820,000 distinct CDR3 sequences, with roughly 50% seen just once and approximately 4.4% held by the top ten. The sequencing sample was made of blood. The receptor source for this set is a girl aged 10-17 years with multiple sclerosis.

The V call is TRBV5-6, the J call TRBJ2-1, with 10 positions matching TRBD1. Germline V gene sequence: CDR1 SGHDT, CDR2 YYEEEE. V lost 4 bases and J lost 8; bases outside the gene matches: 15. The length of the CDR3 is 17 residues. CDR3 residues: CASSPRNWDRGKDEQFF. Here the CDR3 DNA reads TGTGCCAGCAGCCCCCGGAATTGGGACAGGGGAAAGGATGAGCAGTTCTTC.

CDR3: CASSLVLGTDTQYF. The CDR3 region has the DNA TGTGCCAGCAGCTTAGTTCTGGGAACAGATACGCAGTATTTT. This chain joins TRBV7-9 and TRBJ2-3, with D uncertain. V lost 1 base to trimming and J lost 3 bases, with 8 bases between them. The CDR3 is 14 amino acids. Germline CDR1 reads SEHNR; CDR2 reads FQNEAQ (reference sequence).

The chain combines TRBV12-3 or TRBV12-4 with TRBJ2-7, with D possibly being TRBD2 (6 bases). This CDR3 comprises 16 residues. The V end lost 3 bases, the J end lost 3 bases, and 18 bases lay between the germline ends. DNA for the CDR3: TGTGCCAGCAGTTTCTCGTTGTTGTCGGGGGTCTACGAGCAGTACTTC. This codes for CASSFSLLSGVYEQYF.

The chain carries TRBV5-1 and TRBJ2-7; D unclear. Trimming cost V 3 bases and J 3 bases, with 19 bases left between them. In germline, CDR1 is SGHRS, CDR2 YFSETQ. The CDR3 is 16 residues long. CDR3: CASSSGLRDGSYEQYF. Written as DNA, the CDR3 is TGCGCCAGCAGCTCGGGTTTACGCGACGGAAGCTACGAGCAGTACTTC.